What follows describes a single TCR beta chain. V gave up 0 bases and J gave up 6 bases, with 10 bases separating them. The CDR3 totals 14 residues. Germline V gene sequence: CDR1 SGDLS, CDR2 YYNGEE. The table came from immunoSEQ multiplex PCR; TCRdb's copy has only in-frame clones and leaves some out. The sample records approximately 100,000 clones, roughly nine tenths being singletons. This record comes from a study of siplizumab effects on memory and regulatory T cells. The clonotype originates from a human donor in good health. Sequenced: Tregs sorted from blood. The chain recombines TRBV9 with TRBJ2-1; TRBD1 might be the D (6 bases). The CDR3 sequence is CASSVVDRGNEQFF. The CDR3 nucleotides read TGTGCCAGCAGCGTAGTGGACAGAGGCAATGAGCAGTTCTTC.